The rows below give T cell receptor beta chains drawn from one sample of a study of control samples from healthy donors and cancer patients. Sequenced by immunoSEQ multiplex PCR; TCRdb stores in-frame clones only, minus some. The sample lists some 120,000 clones; around 87% were seen once. The sequenced material came from blood. The receptors here all came from a man aged 55 to 69 in good health. CDR3s include the opening cysteine and the closing phenylalanine or tryptophan. Clone size is given for some rows only: seen once, a few or many times, or a class if the clone is expanded.

V gene,clone size,J gene,CDR3 protein
TRBV7-2,.,TRBJ1-2,CASSLGWEEARENYGYTF
TRBV19,.,TRBJ1-1,CASSIDNRAAVFEAFF
TRBV9,.,TRBJ1-1,CASSVSGSSVNTEAFF
TRBV3-1/TRBV3-2,.,TRBJ1-5,CASSHGGTVGNQPQHF
TRBV18,.,TRBJ1-3,CASSPALLPGNTIYF
TRBV25-1,once,TRBJ1-1,CASSEGSGAVCTEAFF
TRBV7-2,.,TRBJ1-1,CASSLESRTEAFF
TRBV28,.,TRBJ1-1,CASTRGRNTEAFF
TRBV19,once,TRBJ1-2,CASLAGSVYGYTF
TRBV3-1/TRBV3-2,few,TRBJ1-2,CASSQGTGQGGYGYTF
TRBV15,once,TRBJ2-3,CATSRDFGTDTQYF
TRBV6-5,.,TRBJ1-2,CASKKQGVDYGYTF
TRBV7-3,.,TRBJ1-1,CASSLTPVNTEAFF
TRBV27,few,TRBJ2-7,CASRLDRQGMREQYF
TRBV5-1,.,TRBJ2-7,CASSFYSPGTGVSYEQYF
TRBV28,.,TRBJ1-5,CASSLSTGHQPQHF
TRBV4-2,.,TRBJ2-7,CASSQVYGSYEQYF
TRBV5-4,.,TRBJ1-2,CASSLVGSPYTF
TRBV9,.,TRBJ1-2,CASSVGSGGYTF
TRBV29-1,.,TRBJ2-5,CSVMSLQETQYF
TRBV18,.,TRBJ1-3,CASSPGPGSGNTIYF
TRBV27,.,TRBJ1-5,CASSSVGEPQHF
TRBV6-5,.,TRBJ2-2,CASFAGGNTGELFF
TRBV5-1,.,TRBJ2-5,CASSLQGTQETQYF
TRBV6-5,once,TRBJ1-6,CASSYANSPLHF